This T cell receptor beta chain was sequenced for a study of cytomegalovirus exposure and HLA in healthy donors (dated by TCRdb to 2016 to 2017). In terms of the full investigation: According to an earlier analysis of 587 of the donors, some 180 million T cells yielded roughly 110 million unique TCR beta sequences and approximately 300 Gb of sequence data. Along with the approximately 650-subject first cohort, a separate validation cohort of over 90 different subjects was used. The study profiled the T cell repertoires of fewer than 850 subjects by immunosequencing and related them to cytomegalovirus serostatus. Of the roughly 390 genotyped donors, over 80% were placed in the genetic ancestry cluster associated with self-reported Caucasian donors. In a later genetic analysis, genome-wide SNP genotypes for about three fifths of the 666 donors were used, and that subset was treated as a discovery cohort. The later analysis used no new phenotypic data to find candidate immune exposures, relying instead on TCR beta sequences and their occurrence across donors. An early release covering 550 to 650 HLA-typed donors comprised about 300 gigabases of sequencing data and around 86 million unique TCR sequences. The study aimed to test whether cataloging public T cell receptors could reveal signatures of past pathogen exposure. HLA typing included class I and class II loci at four-digit resolution. To predict cytomegalovirus infection status, the study combined high-throughput TCR immunosequencing, statistical association of individual TCRs with disease status, and machine learning. About five DR-DQ haplotypes were treated as single units for association and clustering because of strong linkage in the cohort. The number of typed donors differed by locus: about 620-630 for A, B, C, DRB1 and DQB1; some 540 for DQA1; 606 for DPA1; and about 450 for DPB1. A later analysis re-analyzed previously published TCR beta repertoires from 666 donors and added high-resolution HLA genotyping to study TCR occurrence patterns. Donor age, sex, ethnicity and CMV serostatus were compiled alongside the repertoire data. Across around 400 genotyped donors of the cohort, an average of about 250,000 unique TCR beta nucleotide sequences per donor were sequenced, and around 20% of those sequences were non-productive. An earlier analysis of around 580 of the donors used high-throughput TCR beta sequencing to judge whether each TCR beta V gene segment behaved as functional or pseudogenic. All discovery cohort repertoires had been generated on a single sequencing platform.

The cohort comprised 670 or so healthy bone marrow donors. At the time of sampling, all cohort members were nominally healthy, though unrecorded immune exposures were likely present. The donor was CMV seronegative and was included in the group of 352 seronegative cohort members. Every donor gave a peripheral blood sample, and the peripheral blood mononuclear cells from that sample were used for TCR beta sequencing. Genomic DNA was extracted from the blood cell samples with the Qiagen DNeasy Blood Extraction Kit. Remarks on this clone: Its antigen is still unknown. No much larger clonotype is one base removed from it; base qualities were not supplied.

The cysteine opens and the phenylalanine closes a CDR3 of 16 amino acids. Here the CDR3 DNA is all that survives: 48 bases in frame from base 1. V and J are trimmed by 6 bases and 0 bases, and the gene matches miss 7 bases of the junction. The germline V gene yields SNHLY for CDR1 and FYNNEI for CDR2. Library preparation was by the immunoSEQ multiplex PCR assay. For the multiplex PCR, a mixture combining 60 forward primers for TCR Vbeta segments and 13 reverse primers for TCR Jbeta segments was used. The CDR3 region of rearranged TCR beta genes was amplified from genomic DNA with a multiplex PCR assay. Amplified TCR beta libraries were sequenced as 87-base-pair reads on the Illumina HiSeq System. Per the authors' processing: A later analysis tallied some 79 million unique TCR beta chains across the 650 to 750 repertoires, and about 10 million of those chains were shared by two or more donors. Raw reads were error-corrected and collapsed into unique sequences with a nearest-neighbor algorithm that merged closely related sequences to remove PCR and sequencing errors. V, D and J gene segments were assigned by aligning CDR3 sequences to IMGT reference sequences. For a sequence to be retained, at least a six-nucleotide match to both a V gene segment and a J gene segment was required. A rearrangement counted as productive if the CDR3 had no stop codons and remained in frame with V and J, and every other rearrangement counted as non-productive. CDR3 was defined according to IMGT convention as the region running from the second conserved V-encoded cysteine to the conserved J-encoded phenylalanine. The earlier analysis of 450 to 750 of the donors excluded any sequence lacking an unambiguous match to a single V gene segment. An earlier analysis of 500 to 600 of the donors classified V segments as functional when productive rearrangements were above 56.7% and as segregating when the standard deviation between donors was above 5%. To diagnose cytomegalovirus status from the catalog of TCR beta chain sequences, a statistical classification framework was built. In a later analysis, TCR nucleotide sequences were compared against IMGT/GENE-DB human TR gene sequences so that V and J genes could be assigned. In a later analysis, CDR3 sequences and most-parsimonious VDJ recombination scenarios were assigned using the TCRdist pipeline. In a later analysis, every TCR beta chain was defined by the combination of its CDR3 amino acid sequence and its V-gene family, and reads without a unique V-gene family were dropped. As a way to deal with suspected cross-contamination and a sequencing artifact, a later analysis dropped more than 500 nucleotide sequences that were highly shared and had low generation probability. For each public chain, a later analysis derived a clonal expansion index from normalized ranks of inferred template counts within each repertoire. A later analysis computed generation probabilities with a VDJ recombination model fitted to out-of-frame rearrangements, and checked the results against IGoR. In a later analysis, hypergeometric tests were used to score TCR-TCR, TCR-HLA and TCR-CMV co-occurrence, with a repertoire-size bias correction applied to TCR pairs. A later analysis estimated false discovery rates by permuting HLA or CMV assignments 20 times. In a later analysis, co-occurring TCRs were grouped using DBSCAN, with TCRdist sequence similarity added in when clustering inside HLA-allele-positive subsets. For co-occurrence clustering, repertoires with fewer than 30,000 or more than 120,000 public chains were excluded, along with five repertoires with anomalous nucleotide sharing. The table was pulled from immuneACCESS by TCRdb, which kept in-frame rearrangements only. Such tables lose some clones; where checked, under half of the loss comes from unresolved V genes, and the rest has no known cause. V and J calls and clone size are as listed in that table; D and trimming were resolved from the DNA. This sample lists under 200,000 clones; 70% to 85% were detected once. The biggest ten clones account for 2.1% of the sample.

Findings and caveats that apply to the study as a whole: A later analysis found that TCR association rates varied across HLA loci, with DRB1 alleles showing the most associated TCRs and HLA-C alleles the fewest. A cluster of highly shared sequence variants was judged likely to represent a technical artifact of the sequencing pipeline. Linkage disequilibrium might explain the correlated functional status among segregating V segments, but an unknown experimental factor could not be ruled out. Immune exposure information for the cohort was limited to CMV serostatus. In both the original and validation cohorts, the classifier was reported to diagnose cytomegalovirus status with high specificity and sensitivity. When HLA alleles, especially DR and DQ, strongly co-occurred, attributing TCR associations to individual alleles was difficult. The 87-base-pair reads could not distinguish some IMGT-functional V segments, including TRBV6-2 and TRBV6-3, so those segments were excluded. Because counts were too low, 15 to 20 rarely observed V segments, including chromosome 9 orphons, were left out of the earlier analysis of about 500 of the donors. Only TCR beta chains were sequenced in this cohort, and the absence of alpha or paired-chain data limited detectable features. A further reported finding was that TCR beta sequences accurately predicted the HLA-A and HLA-B alleles for most subjects in the first cohort. Most TCR sequences were observed very rarely across donors, whereas some public TCRs were present in many individuals. According to a later analysis, parvovirus B19, influenza, CMV and Epstein-Barr virus appeared linked to several top co-occurrence clusters. Sequencing depth was assumed to be roughly uniform across donors in the presence/absence analyses, though that assumption may not hold. In a later analysis, 16,951 TCR beta sequences were associated with specific HLA alleles at a false discovery rate of 0.05. Broadly in line with IMGT annotations, most TCR beta V segments showed up in productive rearrangements about 87% or about 30% of the time in an earlier analysis of approximately 600 of the donors. A later genetic analysis reported fewer N-insertions in productive TCRs among donors in an Asian-associated ancestry cluster than the roughly 700-donor mean. Three of the identified cytomegalovirus-associated TCR beta chains were confirmed in vitro to be specific for cytomegalovirus antigens. A total of about 150 TCR beta chains were listed by the study as associated with cytomegalovirus. The authors suggested that the approach could potentially be generalized to other disease states and immunological phenotypes. In a later analysis, most CMV-associated TCR beta chains were found to appear HLA-restricted, with HLA associations seemingly driven largely by CMV exposure. A later genetic analysis associated a missense DCLRE1C variant with V-gene and J-gene trimming of TCR beta chains, and an independent cohort replicated the association. HLA typing was unavailable for some donors at each locus, so association tests used only the typed subset. Compared with equally common non-associated chains, HLA-associated TCR beta chains in a later analysis were more clonally expanded and had lower generation probabilities.

What was sequenced was PBMCs. The chain was built from TRBV2 and TRBJ1-3, with 8 middle bases fitting TRBD1. This receptor was taken from a man aged 40-50 years in good health and CMV-seronegative. The CDR3 reads CASRGTGGPSGNTIYF. DNA sequence: TGTGCCAGCAGAGGGACAGGCGGACCCTCTGGAAACACCATATATTTT.